The rows below give T cell receptor beta chains drawn from one sample of a study of cytomegalovirus exposure and HLA in healthy donors. Only in-frame clones appear in the TCRdb table, and some are missing; sequencing was by immunoSEQ multiplex PCR. Here the sample spans 150,000 or so clones, roughly nine tenths being singletons. Sequenced input: PBMCs. These receptors came from a young woman in good health and CMV-seropositive. The CDR3 runs from the conserved cysteine through the conserved F or W. Fields, in order: clone size, J gene, V gene, D gene, CDR3 length, CDR3 DNA, CDR3 protein. A D gene is named only where the DNA matches it firmly. Rows give clone size only sometimes, using once, few, many, or a class for an expanded clone.

once | TRBJ2-2 | TRBV7-6 | . | 17 | TGTGCCAGCAGCTTTTTCCCACAGGGATCGAACACCGGGGAGCTGTTTTTT | CASSFFPQGSNTGELFF
once | TRBJ2-5 | TRBV18 | TRBD2 | 18 | TGTGCCAGCTCATCAACTAGCGGGGGCGCACCAGGTGGAGAGACCCAGTACTTC | CASSSTSGGAPGGETQYF
. | TRBJ2-7 | TRBV18 | TRBD1 | 16 | TGTGCCAGCTCACGAGGTCCCGTTTCAGGGGGCCCTCGGCAGTACTTC | CASSRGPVSGGPRQYF
few | TRBJ1-1 | TRBV28 | . | 13 | TGTGCCAGCATCACGTCTTGGAGGACTGAAGCTTTCTTT | CASITSWRTEAFF
. | TRBJ1-1 | TRBV7-2 | . | 15 | TGTGCCAGCAGCTTAATCAGGGGCATGAACACTGAAGCTTTCTTT | CASSLIRGMNTEAFF
once | TRBJ2-1 | TRBV7-9 | TRBD2 | 15 | TGTGCCAGCAGCGGTATAGCGGGGGGATACAATGAGCAGTTCTTC | CASSGIAGGYNEQFF
once | TRBJ2-1 | TRBV7-6 | TRBD2 | 15 | TGTGCCAGCAGCCCTAGCGGGAGCTCCTACAATGAGCAGTTCTTC | CASSPSGSSYNEQFF
once | TRBJ2-3 | TRBV11-3 | TRBD2 | 16 | TGTGCCAGCAGCTATGGGACTAGCGGGGCCACAGATACGCAGTATTTT | CASSYGTSGATDTQYF
few | TRBJ2-1 | TRBV4-1 | TRBD2 | 16 | TGCGCCAGCAGATCTAGCGGGGGGGCCAACTACAATGAGCAGTTCTTC | CASRSSGGANYNEQFF
once | TRBJ1-5 | TRBV2 | TRBD1 | 14 | TGTGCCAGCAGTGAAGGACAGGGGGCCCAGCCCCAGCATTTT | CASSEGQGAQPQHF
. | TRBJ2-3 | TRBV5-1 | . | 15 | TGCGCCAGCTGCATCCGGACAGACAGCACAGATACGCAGTATTTT | CASCIRTDSTDTQYF
few | TRBJ1-2 | TRBV9 | . | 13 | TGTGCCAGCAGCGTAGAACTGTTTGGTGGCTACACCTTC | CASSVELFGGYTF
. | TRBJ1-2 | TRBV9 | . | 14 | TGTGCCAGCAGCGCAGCCCGGGACTTCTATGGCTACACCTTC | CASSAARDFYGYTF
. | TRBJ2-5 | TRBV19 | . | 13 | TGTGCCAGTAGTTTTGGCCAGGTAGAGACCCAGTACTTC | CASSFGQVETQYF
. | TRBJ2-7 | TRBV27 | . | 13 | TGTGCCAGCAGCCTACAGGCGGCCGACGAGCAGTACTTC | CASSLQAADEQYF
. | TRBJ1-1 | TRBV9 | . | 15 | TGTGCCAGCAGCCCCCGGGGGGAGGGGGACACTGAAGCTTTCTTT | CASSPRGEGDTEAFF
. | TRBJ1-5 | TRBV7-2 | . | 15 | TGTGCCAGCAGCCATGGGGCATCGGGCAATCAGCCCCAGCATTTT | CASSHGASGNQPQHF
. | TRBJ2-1 | TRBV11-2 | TRBD2 | 13 | TGTGCCAGCAGCTTAGCGCGGGGGTATGAGCAGTTCTTC | CASSLARGYEQFF
. | TRBJ2-5 | TRBV29-1 | TRBD2 | 15 | TGCAGCGTTGGAACTAGCGGGGGGTTGGGGGAGACCCAGTACTTC | CSVGTSGGLGETQYF
once | TRBJ1-2 | TRBV5-1 | TRBD1 | 15 | TGCGCCAGCAGTTTAGGGGACAGGGGATACTATGGCTACACCTTC | CASSLGDRGYYGYTF
. | TRBJ2-7 | TRBV6-5 | TRBD2 | 15 | TGTGCCAGCAGCCGGACTAGCGGGGGGCCTGGCGAGCAGTACTTC | CASSRTSGGPGEQYF
. | TRBJ1-5 | TRBV7-8 | . | 13 | TGTGCCAGCAGCTTATCGTCCCGGCAGGCCCAGCATTTT | CASSLSSRQAQHF
. | TRBJ1-3 | TRBV5-1 | . | 16 | TGCGCCAGCAGCTTACAGGGAAGGGGCTCTGGAAACACCATATATTTT | CASSLQGRGSGNTIYF
. | TRBJ2-6 | TRBV7-2 | . | 15 | TGTGCCAGCAGCTTAGGCGACTCTGGGGCCAACGTCCTGACTTTC | CASSLGDSGANVLTF
. | TRBJ2-2 | TRBV5-1 | TRBD1 | 14 | TGCGCCAGCAGACCCGGGACAGGGCCCGGGGAGCTGTTTTTT | CASRPGTGPGELFF
. | TRBJ1-1 | TRBV5-1 | TRBD1 | 16 | TGCGCCAGCAGCCCCCGGACAGGGGCGCAGAGCACTGAAGCTTTCTTT | CASSPRTGAQSTEAFF
. | TRBJ2-1 | TRBV15 | . | 16 | TGTGCCACCAGCAGAGAGCGACGGAGCTCCTACAATGAGCAGTTCTTC | CATSRERRSSYNEQFF
. | TRBJ2-3 | TRBV27 | . | 15 | TGTGCCAGCAGTTCCCCGACCGGGGTGGCAGATACGCAGTATTTT | CASSSPTGVADTQYF
few | TRBJ1-5 | TRBV28 | . | 17 | TGTGCCAGCAGTTTGTTTCCCAGGGTGAGAAGCAATCAGCCCCAGCATTTT | CASSLFPRVRSNQPQHF
. | TRBJ2-1 | TRBV9 | TRBD2 | 17 | TGTGCCAGCACTCAGGATCGACTAGCGGGGGGGCCAGATGAGCAGTTCTTC | CASTQDRLAGGPDEQFF
. | TRBJ1-1 | TRBV29-1 | . | 12 | TGCAGCGTGGGGGCAGTGAACACTGAAGCTTTCTTT | CSVGAVNTEAFF
. | TRBJ2-5 | TRBV6-5 | . | 15 | TGTGCCAGCACCCCCAGCGGAGGATACCAAGAGACCCAGTACTTC | CASTPSGGYQETQYF
. | TRBJ1-1 | TRBV6-1 | . | 14 | TGTGCCAGCAGTGAACTCTCAGGGGACCCTGAAGCTTTCTTT | CASSELSGDPEAFF
. | TRBJ1-6 | TRBV4-1 | TRBD1 | 16 | TGCGCCAGCAGCCAGGATACAGGGGTCCTAGGTTCACCCCTCCACTTT | CASSQDTGVLGSPLHF
. | TRBJ2-7 | TRBV6-6 | TRBD1 | 15 | TGTGCCAGCAGAGGGACAGACCCTACCAAAAAGGAGCAGTACTTC | CASRGTDPTKKEQYF
. | TRBJ1-2 | TRBV28 | . | 12 | TGTGCCAGCTGGCGGGGGGCCTATGGCTACACCTTC | CASWRGAYGYTF
. | TRBJ1-1 | TRBV5-6 | TRBD1 | 19 | TGTGCCAGCAGCTTTACTCTGAGGCAGGGGGCCCCTAGGAACACTGAAGCTTTCTTT | CASSFTLRQGAPRNTEAFF
. | TRBJ2-7 | TRBV11-2 | TRBD2 | 14 | TGTGCCAGCAGCGCTAGCGGGGGGCCCTACGAGCAGTACTTC | CASSASGGPYEQYF
. | TRBJ2-7 | TRBV11-3 | . | 13 | TGTGCCAGCAGCTTAAAGGACACCCACGAGCAGTACTTC | CASSLKDTHEQYF
. | TRBJ2-3 | TRBV7-9 | TRBD1 | 14 | TGTGCCAGCAGCCACAGGGGGGTAAGGGATACGCAGTATTTT | CASSHRGVRDTQYF
. | TRBJ2-3 | TRBV5-4 | TRBD2 | 15 | TGTGCCAGCAGCCTTAGCGGGGGGGCCCCAGATACGCAGTATTTT | CASSLSGGAPDTQYF
. | TRBJ2-3 | TRBV28 | TRBD2 | 14 | TGTGCCAGCAGGACTAGCGGGGGGGGAGATACGCAGTATTTT | CASRTSGGGDTQYF
. | TRBJ2-1 | TRBV9 | TRBD2 | 16 | TGTGCCAGCAGCGGTACTAGCGGGGGAATCTCAAGCGAGCAGTTCTTC | CASSGTSGGISSEQFF
. | TRBJ1-2 | TRBV4-1 | . | 15 | TGCGCCAGCAGCCAAGAGAGGGCGGCTAACTATGGCTACACCTTC | CASSQERAANYGYTF
. | TRBJ1-1 | TRBV2 | TRBD1 | 14 | TGTGCCAGCAGGATTCCTTCAGGGGGCACTGAAGCTTTCTTT | CASRIPSGGTEAFF
once | TRBJ1-6 | TRBV7-9 | . | 17 | TGTGCCAGCAGCTCCGGGTGGGCAGGGGACTATAATTCACCCCTCCACTTT | CASSSGWAGDYNSPLHF
. | TRBJ2-5 | TRBV27 | TRBD2 | 16 | TGTGCCAGCAGTTTCTTACGACACGCGGGGGTAGAGACCCAGTACTTC | CASSFLRHAGVETQYF
. | TRBJ2-3 | TRBV28 | TRBD1 | 15 | TGTGCCAGCAGTGAGGGGACAGGGAGGACAGATACGCAGTATTTT | CASSEGTGRTDTQYF
. | TRBJ1-2 | TRBV19 | . | 9 | TGTGCCAGTAAGCGCTATCACTGCTTC | CASKRYHCF
. | TRBJ1-5 | TRBV30 | TRBD1 | 16 | TGTGCCTGGAGTGCCAGGGGGCTCCGAAGCAATCAGCCCCAGCATTTT | CAWSARGLRSNQPQHF
once | TRBJ1-6 | TRBV5-1 | . | 16 | TGCGCCAGCAGCTCCAGGGTTGGCTCCTATAATTCACCCCTCCACTTT | CASSSRVGSYNSPLHF
. | TRBJ1-6 | TRBV13 | TRBD1 | 17 | TGTGCCAGCAGCCCCAAGGGAGACAGGGGTTATAATTCACCCCTCCACTTT | CASSPKGDRGYNSPLHF
once | TRBJ1-6 | TRBV27 | TRBD1 | 14 | TGTGCCAGCAGTTCCGGGACAGGCTATGGAGCCCTCCACTTT | CASSSGTGYGALHF
. | TRBJ2-1 | TRBV5-4 | TRBD2 | 16 | TGTGCCAGCAGCCCCGGGGGGACGAGCTCCTACAATGAGCAGTTCTTC | CASSPGGTSSYNEQFF
few | TRBJ1-6 | TRBV7-6 | TRBD1 | 15 | TGTGCCAGCAGCTTACGGACAGGGAGAAATTCACCCCTCCACTTT | CASSLRTGRNSPLHF
. | TRBJ2-3 | TRBV11-2 | TRBD1 | 15 | TGTGCCAGCAGCCCTGGGACAGGGGGCACAGATACGCAGTATTTT | CASSPGTGGTDTQYF
. | TRBJ2-7 | TRBV5-8 | . | 11 | TGTGCCAGCAGCTCCCTCTACGAGCAGTACTTC | CASSSLYEQYF
once | TRBJ1-1 | TRBV7-2 | . | 13 | TGTGCCAGCAGCCTAGCGGGAGGGAGGGAAGCTTTCTTT | CASSLAGGREAFF
few | TRBJ1-5 | TRBV19 | TRBD1 | 14 | TGTGCCAGTAGTACCGGACAGGGCAATCAGCCCCAGCATTTT | CASSTGQGNQPQHF